The 24 T cell receptor beta chains listed next were all sequenced from one sample in a study of shared clonotypes between healthy human individuals (TCRdb year 2020). Library construction relied on the immunoSEQ multiplex PCR assay. TCRdb mirrors the immuneACCESS table, restricted to in-frame sequences. Some clones are absent from its copies; in checked studies, under half trace to an unresolved V gene, and the reason for the others is unknown. The sample table holds 2 million to 2.5 million clones, of which roughly 90% were seen once. 0.37% of the sample is held by the ten biggest clonotypes. The sample comprised naive CD4+ T cells from PBMCs. The cell subset or site label, as the study defines it: CD45RA+ positively selected. The source is a man aged 18 to 29 in good health. Some clones in this sample may be carry-over from other donors' samples.

This clone appeared once. The chain joins TRBV5-1 to TRBJ2-1; no firm D call. V was cut by 4 bases and J by 10 bases, with 15 bases left in between. CDR3 length: 13 residues. Per the germline V gene, CDR1 is SGHRS and CDR2 is YFSETQ. DNA of the CDR3: TGCGCCAGCAGCCCTATGACGGTCCGGGAGCAGTTCTTC. Translation: CASSPMTVREQFF.

Only one count was recorded for this clone. The genes are TRBV11-3 and TRBJ2-5, with a tentative D call TRBD2 (6 bases). Germline V gives CDR1 SGHNT, CDR2 YENEEA. The CDR3 consists of 15 residues. V shed 1 base and J shed 1 base, with 10 bases lying between them. This chain's CDR3 is CASSLGGASQETQYF. The CDR3 nucleotides read TGTGCCAGCAGCTTAGGCGGGGCAAGCCAAGAGACCCAGTACTTC.

This rearrangement joins TRBV29-1 to TRBJ1-2, with D maybe TRBD1 (6 bases). This CDR3 region has 12 residues. Germline CDR1 and CDR2: SQVTM and ANQGSEA. Trimming took 0 bases from V and 8 from J, leaving 10 bases between them. The DNA for the CDR3 is TGCAGCGTTGAAGATCCAGGGGCGGGCTACACCTTC. Residues: CSVEDPGAGYTF.

The chain employs TRBV23-1 and TRBJ2-1, with TRBD1 matching over 10 bases. TRBV23-1 is classed as an ORF, of uncertain function. With V trimmed by 3 bases and J by 9 bases, 11 bases remained unmatched. The CDR3 runs to 16 residues. The CDR3 reads CASSHNPGQGFGEQFF. CDR3 sequence (DNA): TGCGCCAGCAGTCATAATCCGGGACAGGGGTTCGGTGAGCAGTTCTTC.

V and J are TRBV29-1 and TRBJ2-5; no definite D call. This CDR3 region has 13 residues. Trimming left V 8 bases short and J 1 base short, with 14 bases between. Germline assignment: CDR1 SQVTM and CDR2 ANQGSEA. Written as DNA, the CDR3 is TGCAGCCTCAGCCCTTCATCCCAAGAGACCCAGTACTTC. Translating gives CSLSPSSQETQYF.

V usage is TRBV19 and J usage is TRBJ2-7; D is undetermined. The CDR3 is 16 amino acids. V was shortened by 6 bases and J by 2 bases, with 20 bases between the two germline ends. CDR1 is LNHDA and CDR2 is SQIVND in the germline V gene (reference sequence). This CDR3 reads CASSPKTAGRAYEQYF. The CDR3, as DNA: TGTGCCAGTAGCCCAAAGACCGCTGGAAGGGCCTACGAGCAGTACTTC.

V is TRBV5-8 and J is TRBJ1-6; 9 nucleotides line up with TRBD1. Looked up from germline, CDR1 is SGHTS and CDR2 is YDEGEE. The CDR3 contains 15 residues. The J segment lost 9 bases and the V segment lost 6 bases, leaving 10 bases of the junction unmatched. CDR3 nucleotides: TGTGCCAGCACCCATCGGGACAGGGACGGTTCACCCCTCCACTTT. Translation: CASTHRDRDGSPLHF.

The CDR3 protein is CASSVLGTGGGLAGAGELFF. CDR3 DNA: TGTGCCAGCAGCGTTCTAGGGACAGGGGGCGGACTAGCGGGAGCCGGGGAGCTGTTTTTT. This sequence joins TRBV9 and TRBJ2-2; perhaps TRBD2 as D (13 bases). CDR1 is SGDLS, CDR2 YYNGEE, per germline. V gave up 2 bases and J gave up 6 bases, with 29 bases separating them. This CDR3 is built from 20 residues.

The V and J genes are TRBV7-2 and TRBJ2-2; no reliable D call. CDR1 is SGHTA and CDR2 is FQGNSA in the germline V gene. This CDR3 has 13 residues. Between the trimmed V and J ends, which lost 5 bases and 1 base, there was a span of 5 bases. This CDR3 reads CASSQLNTGELFF. In DNA form, the CDR3 reads TGTGCCAGCAGCCAGCTGAACACCGGGGAGCTGTTTTTT.

The gene calls are TRBV5-5 and TRBJ2-1; D is possibly TRBD2 (7 bases). The germline V gene encodes CDR1 SGHKS and CDR2 YYEKEE (reference sequence). V lost 4 bases, J lost 4 bases, and 12 bases lay in between. The CDR3 contains 14 residues. The CDR3 nucleotides read TGTGCCAGCAGCCCAGAGGGGGGGTACAATGAGCAGTTCTTC. It is translated as CASSPEGGYNEQFF.

Comment on this clone: Additional DNA sequences in this sample encode the identical CDR3. CDR3 protein: CASSVTYEQYF. The CDR3 bases are TGTGCCAGCAGTGTAACCTACGAGCAGTACTTC. This rearrangement joins TRBV2 to TRBJ2-7; no clear D. The CDR3 has 11 amino acids. Germline V gene lookup returns CDR1 SNHLY and CDR2 FYNNEI. Trimming shortened V by 4 bases and J by 2 bases, and 3 bases separated the two germline ends.

The V call is TRBV11-2, the J call TRBJ2-7, with 12 nucleotides matching TRBD2. CDR3 length equals 15 residues. Looked up from germline, CDR1 is SGHAT and CDR2 is FQNNGV. The trim removed 1 base at V and 3 bases at J, leaving 1 base unmatched. The CDR3 coding sequence is TGTGCCAGCAGCTTAGGACTAGCGGGAGTCTACGAGCAGTACTTC. It yields the protein CASSLGLAGVYEQYF. The full variable domain, rest sourced from reference TRBV11-2 and TRBJ2-7, is EAGVAQSPRYKIIEKRQSVAFWCNPISGHATLYWYQQILGQGPKLLIQFQNNGVVDDSQLPKDRFSAERLKGVDSTLKIQPAKLEDSAVYLCASSLGLAGVYEQYFGPGTRLTVT.

Remarks on this clone: The sample has other DNA sequences that encode this CDR3 too. J is TRBJ1-1 and V is TRBV18; no definite D call. Deletions cut 3 bases from V and 4 bases from J, with 9 bases between. Germline V gene data show CDR1 as KGHSH and CDR2 as LQKENI. This CDR3 is 13 amino acids long. The CDR3 nucleotides are TGTGCCAGCTCACCTGCGGGTCCCACTGAAGCTTTCTTT. Amino acid sequence: CASSPAGPTEAFF.

The chain couples TRBV25-1 to TRBJ2-4, with D maybe TRBD2 (6 bases). The CDR3 runs to 15 residues. Germline V CDR1 and CDR2: MGHDK, SYGVNS. Trimming left V 1 base short and J 3 bases short, with 10 bases between. The CDR3 DNA reads TGTGCCAGCAGTGAATTGGACGGGAGCAAAAACATTCAGTACTTC. Its protein is CASSELDGSKNIQYF. The full variable domain, in which reference TRBV25-1 and TRBJ2-4 provide the parts outside the CDR3, is EADIYQTPRYLVIGTGKKITLECSQTMGHDKMYWYQQDPGMELHLIHYSYGVNSTEKGDLSSESTVSRIRTEHFPLTLESARPSHTSQYLCASSELDGSKNIQYFGAGTRLSVL.

The chain uses TRBV9 and TRBJ2-2; the D gene is possibly TRBD2 (5 bases). The germline V gene encodes CDR1 SGDLS and CDR2 YYNGEE. The V end lost 4 bases, the J end lost 5 bases, and 18 bases lay between the germline ends. The CDR3 extends over 16 amino acids. The CDR3: CASSLTQIPGTGELFF. In DNA, the CDR3 is TGTGCCAGCAGCCTTACACAGATACCGGGGACCGGGGAGCTGTTTTTT.

Remarks on this clone: Different DNA sequences within this sample yield the same CDR3. The V and J genes are TRBV9 and TRBJ2-6; D might be TRBD1 or TRBD2, each matching 6 bases. V lost 5 bases and J 0 bases, leaving 9 bases between the germline ends. The CDR3 extends over 15 amino acids. The germline CDR1 and CDR2 sequences are SGDLS and YYNGEE. The CDR3 spells CASSRGDSGANVLTF. CDR3 DNA: TGTGCCAGCAGTAGGGGGGACTCTGGGGCCAACGTCCTGACTTTC.

The V gene is TRBV25-1, the J gene TRBJ2-3; 11 bases are a match to TRBD2. There are 17 residues in the CDR3. Germline V gene data show CDR1 as MGHDK and CDR2 as SYGVNS. V lost 5 bases and J lost 6; bases outside the gene matches: 13. CDR3 bases: TGTGCCAGCAGTTCCCTTACGACTAGCGGGATGTCTGATACGCAGTATTTT. Residues: CASSSLTTSGMSDTQYF.

This clone occurred once. The chain links TRBV19 to TRBJ1-5, with D uncertain. Per germline, CDR1 LNHDA and CDR2 SQIVND (reference sequence). CDR3 size: 14 residues. Trimming took off 5 bases at V and 5 bases at J, with 13 bases between the two ends. For the CDR3, the DNA is TGTGCCAGTAGTCAAGGTCGTCCTTATCAGCCCCAGCATTTT. Its protein product is CASSQGRPYQPQHF.

The chain recombines TRBV29-1 with TRBJ2-5; D is unresolved. Germline CDR1 reads SQVTM; CDR2 reads ANQGSEA. The CDR3 runs to 13 residues. Trimming removed 6 bases from V and 9 bases from J, with 20 bases in between. CDR3 residues: CSVLGSDAPPQYF. CDR3 in DNA: TGCAGCGTCCTTGGATCGGATGCGCCTCCCCAGTACTTC.

V usage is TRBV5-1 and J usage is TRBJ1-4; no definite D call. With 0 bases removed from V and 1 base from J, the gap between germline ends came to 10 bases. Germline values: CDR1 SGHRS, CDR2 YFSETQ. The length of the CDR3 is 16 residues. CDR3 loop: CASSLDPVGTNEKLFF. The CDR3 coding sequence is TGCGCCAGCAGCTTGGACCCGGTCGGAACTAATGAAAAACTGTTTTTT.

V and J are TRBV2 and TRBJ2-6, with 7 nucleotides matching TRBD1. Germline assignment: CDR1 SNHLY and CDR2 FYNNEI. V lost 6 bases, J lost 2 bases, and 4 bases stayed unmatched. CDR3 length equals 15 residues. The CDR3 region is CASRDDRAGANVLTF. CDR3 bases: TGTGCCAGCAGGGATGACAGGGCTGGGGCCAACGTCCTGACTTTC.

The gene calls are TRBV28 and TRBJ1-5; TRBD1 matches 10 bases. The V gene end was trimmed by 6 bases and the J gene end by 2 bases; junction bases not matched to a gene: 4. The CDR3 loop spans 15 amino acids. The germline gives CDR1 MDHEN, CDR2 SYDVKM. The CDR3 reads CASRGQGMGNQPQHF. The CDR3 DNA reads as TGTGCCAGCAGGGGACAGGGGATGGGCAATCAGCCCCAGCATTTT.

The rearrangement uses TRBV28 and TRBJ1-2; D gene uncertain. This CDR3 is 13 amino acids long. The germline V gene has CDR1 MDHEN and CDR2 SYDVKM. V lost 3 bases, J lost 13 bases, and 18 bases lay in between. The DNA of the CDR3 is TGTGCCAGCAGTTTGGTCGCTCCACCGGCGTTCACCTTC. Translating gives CASSLVAPPAFTF.

The chain recombines TRBV28 with TRBJ1-4, with D unclear. The V gene lost 3 bases and the J gene lost 0 bases, with 11 bases spanning the gap. The CDR3 contains 16 residues. Germline CDR1 MDHEN, CDR2 SYDVKM. This chain's CDR3 is CASSFTTTATNEKLFF. The CDR3 DNA follows: TGTGCCAGCAGTTTTACCACAACGGCAACTAATGAAAAACTGTTTTTT.